This section outlines one T cell receptor (beta chain) sequence together with its context. Profiled with immunoSEQ multiplex PCR; TCRdb holds only in-frame clones, not every one. The sample has around 100,000 clones, 75% to 90% seen once. These data are taken from a study of T cell responses to AZD1222 COVID-19 vaccine. Material: peripheral blood, obtained on day 0 of AZD1222 vaccination. The TCR comes from an adult in good health.

CDR3 region: CASSPQRNNSPLHF. The CDR3 DNA is TGTGCCAGCAGCCCACAGAGGAATAATTCACCCCTCCACTTT. The chain joins TRBV7-8 to TRBJ1-6; no clear D gene. CDR3 length: 14 residues. The germline V and J ends were trimmed by 5 bases and 5 bases, with 10 bases remaining between them. Germline V gives CDR1 SGHVS, CDR2 FQNEAQ.